The next 25 T cell receptor beta chains were all read from a single sample in a study of CD8 T cells in ankylosing spondylitis. Using its own MiXCR run on the 5' RACE reads, TCRdb lists one record per CDR3 protein. The sample carries under 150,000 distinct CDR3 sequences, about 8% recorded once. The sequenced sample consisted of synovial fluid, either unsorted or a sorted T cell fraction (not recorded which). The receptors here all came from a male donor with ankylosing spondylitis.

The chain joins TRBV11-3 to TRBJ2-2; no reliable D call. The CDR3 loop spans 15 amino acids. Germline-derived CDR1 and CDR2 are SGHNT and YENEEA. V dropped 5 bases and J dropped 2 bases, with 12 bases sitting between them. CDR3 sequence reads: CASSLHRANTGELFF. As DNA, the CDR3 is TGTGCCAGCAGCCTCCACCGAGCCAACACCGGGGAGCTGTTTTTT.

At least ten counts were recorded for this clonotype. The V gene is TRBV5-1, the J gene TRBJ1-1; D not certain. CDR3 size: 15 residues. Between the trimmed V and J ends, which lost 0 bases and 3 bases, there was a span of 12 bases. Germline CDR1 SGHRS, CDR2 YFSETQ. The CDR3 bases are TGCGCCAGCAGCTTGGAAGGAGACAAATACACTGAAGCTTTCTTT. This codes for CASSLEGDKYTEAFF.

This clonotype was counted ten times or more. V usage is TRBV18 and J usage is TRBJ2-7; possible D gene TRBD2, 5 bases. Per the germline V gene, CDR1 is KGHSH and CDR2 is LQKENI. The CDR3 has 13 amino acids. Trimming pared 4 bases from V and 3 bases from J, leaving 10 bases between. Written as DNA, the CDR3 is TGTGCCAGCTCACACGGACTGTTCTACGAGCAGTACTTC. Protein: CASSHGLFYEQYF.

Only a few counts were recorded for this clonotype. The chain employs TRBV5-5 and TRBJ2-1; TRBD2 agrees at 13 bases. The CDR3 extends over 16 amino acids. J gave up 2 bases and V 1 base, and 0 bases lay outside the gene matches. CDR1 and CDR2 from the germline V gene are SGHKS and YYEKEE (reference sequence). The chain's CDR3 is CASSLTSGRAYNEQFF. DNA for the CDR3: TGTGCCAGCAGCTTGACTAGCGGGAGGGCCTACAATGAGCAGTTCTTC.

At least ten counts were recorded for this clonotype. The chain recombines TRBV20-1 with TRBJ2-1; TRBD2 agrees at 13 bases. Looked up from germline, CDR1 is DFQATT and CDR2 is SNEGSKA (reference sequence). The CDR3 sequence is 14 residues long. J was trimmed by 10 bases and V by 5 bases; bases with no gene match: 8. CDR3 in amino acids: CSAPVRTSGGEQFF. The CDR3 DNA follows: TGCAGTGCTCCCGTCAGGACTAGCGGGGGAGAGCAGTTCTTC.

This clonotype was recorded many times. The chain employs TRBV6-2 or TRBV6-3 and TRBJ2-1; TRBD2 is a possible D gene (5 bases). Trimming removed 0 bases from V and 9 bases from J, with 9 bases in between. Germline-derived CDR1 and CDR2 are MNHEY and SVGEGT. The CDR3 consists of 13 residues. CDR3 nucleotides: TGTGCCAGCAGTTACTCGGACCGGGGTGAGCAGTTCTTC. Encoded protein: CASSYSDRGEQFF.

This clonotype was observed at least ten times. This chain connects TRBV7-2 to TRBJ1-3; D call uncertain. Germline values: CDR1 SGHTA, CDR2 FQGNSA. The CDR3 is 16 amino acids. V dropped 1 base and J dropped 0 bases, with 10 bases sitting between them. As DNA, the CDR3 is TGTGCCAGCAGCTTAGGGCAGCTCCTCTCTGGAAACACCATATATTTT. Translation gives CASSLGQLLSGNTIYF.

This clonotype was counted many times. The gene calls are TRBV5-1 and TRBJ2-7; 8 positions agree with TRBD1. Losses at the gene ends were 3 bases for V and 0 bases for J; bases not matched to a gene: 5. Germline V CDR1 and CDR2: SGHRS, YFSETQ. The CDR3 sequence is 15 residues long. The CDR3 DNA sequence: TGCGCCAGCAGCTCCGGACAGGGACGCTCCTACGAGCAGTACTTC. Amino acid sequence: CASSSGQGRSYEQYF.

This clonotype was recorded at least ten times. The chain employs TRBV20-1 and TRBJ2-1, with D possibly being TRBD1 or TRBD2 (5 bases each). The CDR3 extends over 15 amino acids. The germline V and J ends were trimmed by 6 bases and 3 bases, with 18 bases remaining between them. Looked up from germline, CDR1 is DFQATT and CDR2 is SNEGSKA (reference sequence). DNA of the CDR3: TGCAGTGCCGCCCCCGGGGCTACTCACTACAATGAGCAGTTCTTC. This codes for CSAAPGATHYNEQFF.

This clonotype was detected only a few times. The chain couples TRBV4-1 to TRBJ1-2, with D perhaps TRBD1 (6 bases). V was pared by 4 bases and J by 0 bases, with 15 bases between. There are 16 residues in the CDR3. The germline gives CDR1 MGHRA, CDR2 YSYEKL. As DNA, the CDR3 is TGCGCCAGCAGCCCTCCGGGGGGCCGCGCTAACTATGGCTACACCTTC. This sequence encodes CASSPPGGRANYGYTF.

The gene calls are TRBV20-1 and TRBJ2-1; possible D gene TRBD2, 6 bases. V dropped 2 bases and J dropped 7 bases, with 15 bases sitting between them. This CDR3 has 14 residues. CDR1 DFQATT and CDR2 SNEGSKA come from the germline V gene (reference sequence). This CDR3 is CSARSPGGRNEQFF. The CDR3 nucleotides are TGCAGTGCTAGATCTCCCGGGGGAAGGAATGAGCAGTTCTTC.

At least ten counts were recorded for this clonotype. The V and J genes are TRBV7-2 and TRBJ1-3; D unresolved. Germline loops: CDR1 SGHTA, CDR2 FQGNSA. Trimming removed 5 bases from V and 5 bases from J, with 7 bases in between. The CDR3 loop spans 12 amino acids. The CDR3 here is CASSLMRNTIYF. CDR3 coding DNA: TGTGCCAGCAGCCTCATGAGAAACACCATATATTTT.

A word on this clonotype: A much larger clone is a single base away; this may be a read error. The gene calls are TRBV27 and TRBJ1-5, with unresolved D. Looked up from germline, CDR1 is MNHEY and CDR2 is SMNVEV (reference sequence). The CDR3 is made up of 14 amino acids. Here the CDR3 DNA reads TGTGACAGCAGCATAAACTACGACAATCAGCCCCAGCATTTT. Its protein is CDSSINYDNQPQHF.

This clonotype occurred a few times. The chain joins TRBV7-9 to TRBJ2-1; weak D call: TRBD1 (5 bases). CDR1 is SEHNR, CDR2 FQNEAQ, per germline (reference sequence). The CDR3 consists of 15 residues. The V end was cut by 3 bases, the J end by 6 bases, with 15 bases between. CDR3 DNA sequence: TGTGCCAGCAGCTTGACGGGCAGGGTCCTCAATGAGCAGTTCTTC. Its translation is CASSLTGRVLNEQFF.

The genes are TRBV18 and TRBJ2-1; TRBD2 matches 9 bases. Germline V gene data show CDR1 as KGHSH and CDR2 as LQKENI. The junction had 3 bases not matched to a gene; V was cut back by 3 bases and J by 6 bases. This CDR3 spans 14 amino acids. The CDR3 sequence is CASSPPGLANEQFF. In DNA form, the CDR3 reads TGTGCCAGCTCACCTCCGGGACTAGCCAATGAGCAGTTCTTC. The entire variable domain, with the rest obtained from reference TRBV18 and TRBJ2-1, is as follows: NAGVMQNPRHLVRRRGQEARLRCSPMKGHSHVYWYRQLPEEGLKFMVYLQKENIIDESGMPKERFSAEFPKEGPSILRIQQVVRGDSAAYFCASSPPGLANEQFFGPGTRLTVL.

This clonotype was picked up many times. The gene calls are TRBV7-2 and TRBJ2-3; the match to TRBD2 covers 7 bases. This CDR3 contains 17 residues. CDR1 SGHTA and CDR2 FQGNSA come from the germline V gene. Unmatched junction bases numbered 7, after V lost 0 bases and J lost 1 base. Here the CDR3 reads CASSLAGRGSGTDTQYF. CDR3 sequence (DNA): TGTGCCAGCAGCTTAGCTGGGCGGGGGTCTGGCACAGATACGCAGTATTTT.

V and J are TRBV7-2 and TRBJ1-2, with D perhaps matching TRBD1 (5 bases). Germline V lookup: CDR1 SGHTA, CDR2 FQGNSA. Trimming removed 3 bases from V and 0 bases from J, with 14 bases in between. This CDR3 has 16 amino acids. CDR3 region: CASSLDTGRANYGYTF. The CDR3 DNA is TGTGCCAGCAGCTTGGACACCGGGAGAGCTAACTATGGCTACACCTTC.

In its sample, this clonotype was seen many times. This sequence joins TRBV4-2 and TRBJ2-1, with 7 bases aligning to TRBD2. The CDR3 loop spans 16 amino acids. Germline CDR1 is LGHNA and CDR2 is YNFKEQ. Trimming at V came to 0 bases and at J to 9 bases, leaving 11 bases not matched to a gene. The CDR3 here is CASSQDLRQGGVEQFF. CDR3 nucleotides: TGTGCCAGCAGCCAAGATTTAAGGCAGGGAGGGGTTGAGCAGTTCTTC.

The J gene is TRBJ1-2, the V gene TRBV12-3 or TRBV12-4; D uncertain. The CDR3 is made up of 15 amino acids. The V and J ends lost 6 bases and 7 bases respectively, with 21 bases between them. CDR3 sequence (DNA): TGTGCCAGCAGACCTCTCGGAACGGCCCGGGGTGGCTACACCTTC. Its protein product is CASRPLGTARGGYTF.

This clonotype was observed at least ten times. This chain connects TRBV29-1 to TRBJ2-1; possibly TRBD2 for D (6 bases). Germline values: CDR1 SQVTM, CDR2 ANQGSEA. Trimming removed 1 base from V and 2 bases from J, with 9 bases in between. The CDR3 is 14 amino acids. CDR3 residues: CSVEGGETYNEQFF. The CDR3 bases are TGCAGCGTTGAAGGGGGGGAGACCTACAATGAGCAGTTCTTC.

This sequence joins TRBV12-3 or TRBV12-4 and TRBJ1-5, with a tentative D call TRBD1 (5 bases). The V and J ends lost 7 bases and 4 bases respectively, with 17 bases between them. The CDR3 length is 15 residues. In DNA form, the CDR3 reads TGTGCCAGCACCACTAGGAGGGGTGGAAATCAGCCCCAGCATTTT. Its protein is CASTTRRGGNQPQHF.

In its sample, this clonotype was seen many times. The genes are TRBV20-1 and TRBJ2-1; D perhaps matches TRBD2 (6 bases). V lost 7 bases and J 2 bases, leaving 15 bases between the germline ends. The germline V gene has CDR1 DFQATT and CDR2 SNEGSKA (reference sequence). The CDR3 length is 14 residues. The CDR3 spells CSVARLGPYNEQFF. The CDR3 DNA is TGCAGTGTTGCACGACTAGGGCCCTACAATGAGCAGTTCTTC.

This clonotype was found many times. The chain couples TRBV27 to TRBJ2-7, with D perhaps matching TRBD1 (6 bases). The V gene's germline CDR1 is MNHEY and CDR2 SMNVEV (reference sequence). CDR3 length: 14 residues. Trimming removed 6 bases from V and 1 base from J, with 13 bases in between. CDR3 nucleotide sequence: TGTGCCAGCAGGGACCGGGACAAGTCCTACGAGCAGTACTTC. Translated: CASRDRDKSYEQYF.

This clonotype was seen many times. The CDR3, as DNA: TGTGCCAGCAGCTTAGTTGTTTGGGAGAGCATGACCCTGGAAAACCTAGCCAAAAACATTCAGTACTTC. Translated: CASSLVVWESMTLENLAKNIQYF. This sequence joins TRBV11-3 and TRBJ2-4, with D perhaps TRBD2 (5 bases). CDR1 SGHNT and CDR2 YENEEA come from the germline V gene. This CDR3 has 23 amino acids. Trimming pared 1 base from V and 0 bases from J, leaving 31 bases between. The full variable domain, rest sourced from reference TRBV11-3 and TRBJ2-4, is EAGVVQSPRYKIIEKKQPVAFWCNPISGHNTLYWYLQNLGQGPELLIRYENEEAVDDSQLPKDRFSAERLKGVDSTLKIQPAELGDSAVYLCASSLVVWESMTLENLAKNIQYFGAGTRLSVL.

This clonotype was found a few times. The chain carries TRBV5-1 and TRBJ2-2, with D perhaps TRBD1 or TRBD2 (5 bases each). The germline V gene encodes CDR1 SGHRS and CDR2 YFSETQ. Trimming pared 4 bases from V and 0 bases from J, leaving 10 bases between. The CDR3 has 15 amino acids. The CDR3, as DNA: TGCGCCAGCAGCGTCCGGGACCCGAACACCGGGGAGCTGTTTTTT. This encodes CASSVRDPNTGELFF. The complete variable domain, with remaining parts taken from reference TRBV5-1 and TRBJ2-2, reads KAGVTQTPRYLIKTRGQQVTLSCSPISGHRSVSWYQQTPGQGLQFLFEYFSETQRNKGNFPGRFSGRQFSNSRSEMNVSTLELGDSALYLCASSVRDPNTGELFFGEGSRLTVL.